This paragraph reports one T cell receptor beta chain. Its antigen is currently not known. Base quality data are lacking; no much larger clone is found one base away. These data originate in a study of blood T cell repertoires in COVID-19 (dated by TCRdb to the early 2020s). Looking at the study overall: The collaborator samples originated in the United States, Italy and Spain and spanned the acute and convalescent phases of COVID-19. The prospective study material was composed of cDNA or gDNA derived from T cells, B-cell-depleted T cells, or PBMCs. Subjects who had been exposed to COVID-19, were actively infected with it, or had recovered from it provided the deeply sampled blood TCRbeta repertoires that made up the dataset. The repertoires were made available in a free public database intended to serve as a resource for research on the immune response to SARS-CoV-2. Samples came from the ongoing ImmuneRACE study (first 160 participants) plus 1,254 subjects from 6 global collaborators. Nearly every sample came with metadata listing a de-identified subject ID, COVID-19 status, age in years and sex. HLA class I and class II types, where available, came from metadata supplied by the sample provider rather than from assay-based typing. The research as a whole found: The quantity of clinical and demographic metadata differed by source and by participant and was supplied without curation.

TCRbeta CDR3 regions were amplified from genomic DNA by means of the immunoSEQ Assay, a bias-controlled multiplex PCR. As for the authors' bioinformatics: Nucleated cell counts per sample were estimated from amplification of reference gene primers within the assay. To quantify the absolute abundance of each unique TCRbeta CDR3 rearrangement, sequence reads were collapsed and filtered. For each sample, productive Simpson clonality was calculated by taking the square root of Simpson's diversity index across productive rearrangements. Imported from immuneACCESS, the table was reduced by TCRdb to in-frame sequences with V and J called. These copies leave out some clones; in studies compared against another copy, an unresolved V gene accounts for under half, and the cause of the remainder is not known. V, J and clone size derive from that table, while D and trimming were established from the DNA sequence. Counted in this sample were 150,000 to 200,000 clones; approximately 87% of them appeared once. The ten largest clones add up to roughly 0.85% of the sample.

Another Seattle source contributed samples from volunteer blood donors who had recovered from COVID-19. Collaborating institutions collected whole blood in K2EDTA tubes following their own protocols. For TCRbeta analysis, collaborators shipped samples as frozen whole blood, isolated PBMCs, or DNA extracted from either of those sample types. CDR1 SGHTA and CDR2 FQGNSA were looked up in the germline V gene. The CDR3 numbers 14 residues from cysteine through phenylalanine. The kept DNA is CDR3 alone, 42 bases in frame from the first base. The germline V and J ends show losses of 5 bases and 7 bases respectively, and no gene match explains 10 bases of the junction.

The specimen was peripheral blood. This sequence originates from a woman younger than 30 who had recovered from COVID-19. In this chain, TRBV7-2 is recombined with TRBJ2-5; a stretch of 7 junction bases matches TRBD1. The CDR3 protein: CASSDSDRVATQYF. The DNA sequence is given as TGTGCCAGCAGCGACTCCGACAGGGTCGCGACCCAGTACTTC.